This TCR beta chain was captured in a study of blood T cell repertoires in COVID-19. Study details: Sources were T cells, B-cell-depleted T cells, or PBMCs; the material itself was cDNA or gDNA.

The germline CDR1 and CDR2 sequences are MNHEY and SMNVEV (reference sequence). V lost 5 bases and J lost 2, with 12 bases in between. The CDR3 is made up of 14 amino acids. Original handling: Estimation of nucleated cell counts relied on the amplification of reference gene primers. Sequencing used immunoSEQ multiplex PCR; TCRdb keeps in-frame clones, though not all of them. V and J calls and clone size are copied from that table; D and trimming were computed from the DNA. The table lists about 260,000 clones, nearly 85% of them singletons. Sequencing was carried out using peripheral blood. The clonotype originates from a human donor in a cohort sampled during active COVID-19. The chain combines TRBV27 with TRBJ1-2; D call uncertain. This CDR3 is CASSSQRGNYGYTF. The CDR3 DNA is TGTGCCAGCAGTAGTCAACGAGGGAACTATGGCTACACCTTC.